Following are 21 T cell receptor beta chains from one sample sequenced in a study of blood T cells in healthy people across ages. The use of a sample-barcoded 5' primer and a J-beta primer mix characterized a second PCR of roughly 7 to 11 cycles. One entry per CDR3 protein results from TCRdb running MiXCR on the 5' RACE reads. The sample shows about 760,000 distinct CDR3 sequences, around 25% of them seen only once. This sample also appeared in a second study, on T cells of mothers and their children.

The specimen sequenced was blood. These receptors all stem from a boy between 10 and 17 years old in good health.

This clonotype came up a few times. V and J are TRBV9 and TRBJ2-3; possible D gene TRBD1, 6 bases. This CDR3 is 18 amino acids long. CDR1 is SGDLS, CDR2 YYNGEE, per germline. With 0 bases removed from V and 2 bases from J, the gap between germline ends came to 19 bases. The DNA of the CDR3 is TGTGCCAGCAGCGTAGAATATGGGGGCCTCGACTTCACAGATACGCAGTATTTT. Encoded protein: CASSVEYGGLDFTDTQYF.

The rearrangement uses TRBV29-1 and TRBJ2-2; a weak D match, TRBD2 (5 bases). The CDR3 has 13 residues. V shed 3 bases and J shed 2 bases, with 7 bases lying between them. Germline V CDR1 and CDR2: SQVTM, ANQGSEA. The chain's CDR3 is CSVDTGNTGELFF. As DNA, the CDR3 is TGCAGCGTTGATACGGGAAACACCGGGGAGCTGTTTTTT.

The chain has TRBV7-9 and TRBJ2-1, with unresolved D. The germline V gene encodes CDR1 SEHNR and CDR2 FQNEAQ (reference sequence). CDR3 length: 11 residues. Trimming pared 3 bases from V and 8 bases from J, leaving 5 bases between. CDR3 in DNA: TGTGCCAGCAGCTTTAAGGATGAGCAGTTCTTC. This gives the protein CASSFKDEQFF.

This clonotype was counted a few times. The V call is TRBV3-1, the J call TRBJ2-5; tentatively, D is TRBD2 (7 bases). The better agreement between TRBJ2-1 and the DNA end casts doubt on the J call. Germline V gives CDR1 LGHDT, CDR2 YNNKEL (reference sequence). This CDR3 is 12 amino acids long. For the CDR3, the DNA is TGTGCCAGCAGCCACGGGGGGCGAGAGCAGTTCTTC. It yields the protein CASSHGGREQFF.

On this clonotype: A read error may account for a junction end that differs from germline. The V and J genes are TRBV6-1 and TRBJ2-5; 7 nucleotides line up with TRBD2. CDR3 length equals 14 residues. Looked up from germline, CDR1 is MNHNS and CDR2 is SASEGT. The CDR3 reads CASSEAAAAGPSFF. Here the CDR3 DNA reads TGTGCCAGCAGTGAAGCGGCTGCAGCGGGACCGTCGTTCTTC.

V usage is TRBV20-1 and J usage is TRBJ2-3; D unresolved. This CDR3 is built from 11 residues. Germline CDR1 DFQATT, CDR2 SNEGSKA (reference sequence). The V end lost 6 bases, the J end lost 6 bases, and 10 bases lay between the germline ends. CDR3 bases: TGCAGTGCCCGATACGTGGATACGCAGTATTTT. Translated: CSARYVDTQYF.

This chain connects TRBV4-1 to TRBJ2-5; the match to TRBD2 covers 13 bases. Germline CDR1 and CDR2: MGHRA and YSYEKL. This CDR3 comprises 19 residues. Trimming at V came to 4 bases and at J to 2 bases, leaving 13 bases not matched to a gene. The CDR3 sequence: CASSLRGTSGEHDQETQYF. Here the CDR3 DNA reads TGCGCCAGCAGCCTCCGAGGGACTAGCGGGGAACATGATCAAGAGACCCAGTACTTC.

The chain combines TRBV28 with TRBJ1-4; 9 bases fit TRBD1. This CDR3 contains 15 residues. Looked up from germline, CDR1 is MDHEN and CDR2 is SYDVKM. After removal of 6 bases from V and 7 bases from J, the junction contained 9 bases not matched to a gene. In nucleotides, the CDR3 is TGTGCCAGCAGAGACGGGACAGGGTATTCTGAAAAACTGTTTTTT. Residues: CASRDGTGYSEKLFF.

V is TRBV20-1 and J is TRBJ2-1; D might be TRBD2 (6 bases). V was shortened by 1 base and J by 0 bases, with 10 bases between the two germline ends. CDR1 is DFQATT, CDR2 SNEGSKA, per germline (reference sequence). CDR3 size: 15 residues. This chain's CDR3 is CSARVRGSSYNEQFF. CDR3 bases: TGCAGTGCTAGAGTTCGGGGGAGCTCCTACAATGAGCAGTTCTTC.

V and J are TRBV7-2 and TRBJ2-3; maybe TRBD2 (6 bases). The length of the CDR3 is 14 residues. Trimming removed 6 bases at V and 1 base at J, with 11 bases between. The germline CDR1 and CDR2 sequences are SGHTA and FQGNSA. CDR3 bases: TGTGCCAGCAGAACCGGGGGTGGCACAGATACGCAGTATTTT. This gives the protein CASRTGGGTDTQYF.

This clonotype was counted only a few times. Here the CDR3 reads CASNDGKKGLAVYNEQFF. Written as DNA, the CDR3 is TGTGCCAGCAACGACGGTAAGAAGGGACTAGCGGTCTACAATGAGCAGTTCTTC. The chain combines TRBV6-2 or TRBV6-3 with TRBJ2-1; 11 bases align to TRBD2. V was pared by 7 bases and J by 3 bases, with 14 bases of the junction left unmatched. This CDR3 spans 18 amino acids. Germline V CDR1 and CDR2: MNHEY, SVGEGT.

This sequence joins TRBV4-2 and TRBJ2-2; D ambiguous. Germline V gene lookup returns CDR1 LGHNA and CDR2 YNFKEQ. V was trimmed by 1 base and J by 2 bases, leaving 11 bases between them. The CDR3 sequence is 16 residues long. CDR3: CASSQAVPFNTGELFF. CDR3 DNA: TGTGCCAGCAGCCAAGCGGTACCTTTTAACACCGGGGAGCTGTTTTTT.

The chain is built from TRBV20-1 and TRBJ2-5; D may be TRBD1 (5 bases). This CDR3 has 13 residues. The germline gives CDR1 DFQATT, CDR2 SNEGSKA (reference sequence). Trimming shortened V by 3 bases and J by 1 base, and 9 bases separated the two germline ends. For the CDR3, the DNA is TGCAGTGCTAGGTACAGGCCCCAAGAGACCCAGTACTTC. Translating gives CSARYRPQETQYF.

The rearrangement links TRBV29-1 to TRBJ1-4; D unclear. V lost 5 bases to trimming and J lost 1 base, with 8 bases between them. The CDR3 spans 13 residues. Germline CDR1 is SQVTM and CDR2 is ANQGSEA. This CDR3 reads CSVNTGTNEKLFF. DNA of the CDR3: TGCAGCGTTAACACGGGAACTAATGAAAAACTGTTTTTT.

This clonotype occurred a few times. The gene calls are TRBV5-1 and TRBJ2-5; D call uncertain. From germline, CDR1 is SGHRS and CDR2 YFSETQ. V lost 0 bases and J 4 bases, leaving 13 bases between the germline ends. There are 15 residues in the CDR3. DNA of the CDR3: TGCGCCAGCAGCTTGGCAGCGACCCTAAGAGAGACCCAGTACTTC. It translates to CASSLAATLRETQYF.

This clonotype has a handful of counts. The V call is TRBV2, the J call TRBJ2-3; a possible D gene is TRBD1 (6 bases). Germline values: CDR1 SNHLY, CDR2 FYNNEI. The CDR3 sequence is 15 residues long. The V gene lost 2 bases and the J gene lost 2 bases, with 11 bases spanning the gap. This chain's CDR3 is CASSEQGLSTDTQYF. The CDR3 DNA reads TGTGCCAGCAGTGAACAGGGGCTCTCCACAGATACGCAGTATTTT.

This chain connects TRBV5-5 to TRBJ1-1, with D possibly being TRBD1 (5 bases). The CDR3 runs 13 residues. V lost 3 bases to trimming and J lost 5 bases, with 11 bases between them. The germline V gene encodes CDR1 SGHKS and CDR2 YYEKEE (reference sequence). The CDR3: CASSSGRRTEAFF. CDR3 DNA: TGTGCCAGCAGCTCGGGACGGCGGACTGAAGCTTTCTTT.

This chain links TRBV3-1 with TRBJ1-6; D gene uncertain. Trimming shortened V by 4 bases and J by 6 bases, and 7 bases separated the two germline ends. The germline gives CDR1 LGHDT, CDR2 YNNKEL (reference sequence). CDR3 length equals 13 residues. Here the CDR3 DNA reads TGTGCCAGCAGCCCAGTCCTTAATTCACCCCTCCACTTT. This translates into CASSPVLNSPLHF.

Note on this clonotype: An end of the junction does not agree with germline; a read error may underlie this. The chain joins TRBV9 to TRBJ1-1; D remains unclear. Germline-derived CDR1 and CDR2 are SGDLS and YYNGEE. This CDR3 has 14 amino acids. Here the CDR3 reads CASSPHGEYTEAFF. CDR3 nucleotide sequence: TGTGCCAGCAGCCCCCATGGTGAATACACCGAAGCTTTCTTT. Together with reference TRBV9 and TRBJ1-1, the CDR3 gives the full variable domain: DSGVTQTPKHLITATGQRVTLRCSPRSGDLSVYWYQQSLDQGLQFLIQYYNGEERAKGNILERFSAQQFPDLHSELNLSSLELGDSALYFCASSPHGEYTEAFFGQGTRLTVV.

This clonotype was seen a handful of times. This chain links TRBV7-9 with TRBJ2-3; D may be TRBD2 (5 bases). V was cut by 5 bases and J by 7 bases, with 13 bases left in between. This CDR3 region has 13 residues. Looked up from germline, CDR1 is SEHNR and CDR2 is FQNEAQ (reference sequence). The CDR3 here is CASSHTDYYTQYF. CDR3 bases: TGTGCCAGCAGCCACACCGACTACTATACGCAGTATTTT.

There are a few counts of this clonotype. The chain is built from TRBV21-1 and TRBJ1-2; the table's D call, TRBD1, has no DNA check behind it. TRBV21-1 is a recognized pseudogene. This CDR3 is 19 amino acids long. CDR3 sequence (DNA): TGTGCCAGCAGCAATTGGCCTCCGGCCCCTGATAGCACTAACTATGGCTACACCTTC. Protein: CASSNWPPAPDSTNYGYTF.